A selection of T cell receptor beta chains follows, all from one sample in a study of T cell repertoires in cytomegalovirus infection. The antigens of these receptors remain unknown. MiXCR, run by TCRdb on the reads, gives a single entry per CDR3 protein. The table shows some 900,000 distinct CDR3 sequences, with around a third occurring only once. This material consisted of cultured CD8+ T cells from PBMCs, taken from culture after CMV antigen stimulation. All receptors derive from a human donor in good health (CMV status not recorded). Some clones in this sample may be carry-over from other donors' samples. Both conserved end residues are part of each CDR3. A D gene is named only where the DNA matches it firmly. Part of the rows lack a size; the others show once, few, many or a class for expanded clones.

clone_size	v_call	j_call	cdr3_length	d_call	cdr3_aa	cdr3_nt
few	TRBV7-9	TRBJ1-5	16	NA	CASSLRRGNSNQPQHF	TGTGCCAGCAGCTTAAGAAGGGGAAATAGCAATCAGCCCCAGCATTTT
few	TRBV7-6	TRBJ2-5	12	NA	CAVRAPVETQYF	TGTGCCGTGAGAGCTCCGGTTGAGACCCAGTACTTC
many	TRBV7-6	TRBJ2-2	16	NA	CASSLAWTKNTGELFF	TGTGCCAGCAGCTTAGCGTGGACCAAGAACACCGGGGAGCTGTTTTTT
many	TRBV7-9	TRBJ2-4	16	NA	CASSSRFARAENIQYF	TGTGCCAGCAGCTCCCGTTTTGCCAGGGCCGAAAACATTCAGTACTTC
many	TRBV12-3/TRBV12-4	TRBJ2-3	15	NA	CASSPHSPARDTQYF	TGTGCCAGCAGTCCCCACTCCCCAGCCCGAGATACGCAGTATTTT
NA	TRBV6-4	TRBJ2-1	21	TRBD2	CASSDSIGASGGPSSYNEQFF	TGTGCCAGCAGTGACTCAATAGGCGCTAGCGGGGGGCCTAGCTCCTACAATGAGCAGTTCTTC
few	TRBV12-3/TRBV12-4	TRBJ2-1	13	NA	CASSGGPGNEQFF	TGTGCCAGCAGCGGGGGCCCCGGGAATGAGCAGTTCTTC
NA	TRBV13	TRBJ1-6	14	NA	CASSFAGVDSPLHF	TGTGCCAGCAGCTTCGCGGGGGTGGATTCACCCCTCCACTTT
NA	TRBV7-6	TRBJ2-2	18	TRBD1	CASSLEAGQGGYTWELFF	TGTGCCAGCAGCTTAGAGGCGGGACAGGGGGGATATACCTGGGAGCTGTTTTTT
few	TRBV29-1	TRBJ1-1	11	NA	CSVADGAEAFF	TGCAGCGTCGCGGACGGGGCTGAAGCTTTCTTT
few	TRBV15	TRBJ1-5	15	TRBD1	CATSYDRGGNQPQHF	TGTGCCACCAGCTATGACAGGGGAGGCAATCAGCCCCAGCATTTT
once	TRBV5-5	TRBJ2-1	12	NA	CASSTPDLLQFF	TGTGCCAGCAGCACACCGGACCTCCTCCAGTTCTTC
NA	TRBV28	TRBJ1-6	14	NA	CASRPLDSNSPLHF	TGTGCCAGCCGGCCCCTTGACAGTAATTCACCCCTCCACTTT
many	TRBV7-8	TRBJ2-3	16	NA	CASSLRGEASTDTQYF	TGTGCCAGCAGCTTAAGGGGGGAAGCTAGCACAGATACGCAGTATTTT
NA	TRBV28	TRBJ1-1	16	NA	CASSPSRGREWSEAFF	TGTGCCAGCAGTCCTAGTAGAGGGAGGGAATGGTCTGAAGCTTTCTTT
few	TRBV7-6	TRBJ2-1	17	TRBD2	CASSLESGGRSYNEQFF	TGTGCTAGCAGCTTAGAAAGCGGGGGCCGTTCCTACAATGAGCAGTTCTTC
many	TRBV4-1	TRBJ2-2	15	NA	CASSQYLEATGELFF	TGCGCCAGCAGCCAATACCTAGAAGCCACCGGGGAGCTGTTTTTT
NA	TRBV6-5	TRBJ2-5	16	NA	CASSYRTPESQETQYF	TGTGCCAGCAGTTACCGGACCCCCGAATCCCAAGAGACCCAGTACTTC
many	TRBV7-2	TRBJ1-5	14	NA	CASSLNGGGQPQHF	TGTGCCAGCAGCTTAAACGGGGGTGGGCAGCCCCAGCATTTT
many	TRBV7-8	TRBJ1-2	17	NA	CASSPLGRDHFNYGYTF	TGTGCCAGCAGCCCCCTCGGCAGAGATCATTTTAACTATGGCTACACCTTC
NA	TRBV27	TRBJ2-3	16	TRBD1	CASSSGGRPSTDTQYF	TGTGCCAGCAGTTCAGGGGGCCGACCGAGCACAGATACGCAGTATTTT
NA	TRBV4-1	TRBJ2-2	16	NA	CASSPLGAGGTGELFF	TGCGCCAGCAGCCCCCTGGGGGCGGGTGGCACCGGGGAGCTGTTTTTT
few	TRBV7-3	TRBJ1-1	13	NA	CASSAQGWTEAFF	TGTGCCAGCAGCGCTCAGGGGTGGACTGAAGCTTTCTTT
NA	TRBV18	TRBJ1-4	15	TRBD1	CASSSDRGWNEKLFF	TGTGCCAGCTCATCAGACAGGGGTTGGAATGAAAAACTGTTTTTT
once	TRBV6-2/TRBV6-3	TRBJ2-7	15	NA	CASTHENRPPYEQYF	TGTGCCAGCACCCACGAGAACAGACCTCCCTACGAGCAGTACTTC
NA	TRBV29-1	TRBJ2-5	10	NA	CSVFRETQYF	TGCAGCGTTTTCAGAGAGACCCAGTACTTC
NA	TRBV4-1	TRBJ2-2	12	NA	CASSQEYGELFF	TGCGCCAGCAGCCAAGAATACGGGGAGCTGTTTTTT
few	TRBV6-6	TRBJ1-3	15	NA	CASSFPSGIGNTIYF	TGTGCCAGCAGTTTCCCCTCAGGGATTGGAAACACCATATATTTT
many	TRBV3-1	TRBJ2-3	18	TRBD2	CASSQSGPAGGRTDTQYF	TGTGCCAGCAGCCAGTCTGGTCCAGCGGGGGGGCGCACAGATACGCAGTATTTT
few	TRBV7-9	TRBJ1-2	13	NA	CASSLLISYGYTF	TGTGCCAGCAGTCTGCTTATCAGCTATGGCTACACCTTC
few	TRBV27	TRBJ1-5	16	NA	CASSSAGGALNQPQHF	TGTGCCAGCAGTTCGGCTGGCGGGGCCCTCAATCAGCCCCAGCATTTT
NA	TRBV25-1	TRBJ2-3	13	NA	CASLGHRTDTQYF	TGTGCCAGCTTGGGACATCGCACAGATACGCAGTATTTT
many	TRBV7-8	TRBJ1-2	15	TRBD1	CASSASTGGAVGYTF	TGTGCCAGCAGCGCCTCGACAGGGGGCGCGGTTGGCTACACCTTC
many	TRBV10-1	TRBJ1-5	13	NA	CASSETHMKPQHF	TGCGCCAGCAGTGAAACCCATATGAAACCCCAGCATTTT
many	TRBV12-3/TRBV12-4	TRBJ1-5	15	NA	CASSFSQWLNQPQHF	TGTGCCAGCAGTTTCAGTCAGTGGTTGAATCAGCCCCAGCATTTT
few	TRBV20-1	TRBJ1-4	14	NA	CSAPDRDPNEKLFF	TGCAGTGCGCCGGACCGGGACCCTAATGAAAAACTGTTTTTT
NA	TRBV10-3	TRBJ2-4	15	TRBD1	CAISDPGQAENIQYF	TGTGCCATCAGTGACCCGGGACAGGCCGAAAACATTCAGTACTTC
few	TRBV20-1	TRBJ2-5	14	NA	CSARDLRTQETQYF	TGCAGTGCTAGAGATCTGCGGACACAAGAGACCCAGTACTTC
few	TRBV6-5	TRBJ2-5	15	TRBD2	CASSSLAGGVETQYF	TGTGCCAGCAGTTCCCTAGCGGGGGGGGTGGAGACCCAGTACTTC
NA	TRBV4-1	TRBJ2-1	17	NA	CASSQDGSRGAYNEQFF	TGCGCCAGCAGCCAAGACGGCTCCAGGGGTGCCTACAATGAGCAGTTCTTC
many	TRBV25-1	TRBJ1-4	14	NA	CASSGQLYNEKLFF	TGTGCCAGCTCGGGGCAGCTTTATAATGAAAAACTGTTTTTT
few	TRBV4-3	TRBJ2-3	16	NA	CASSQDPPPFTDTQYF	TGCGCCAGCAGCCAAGATCCACCACCTTTCACAGATACGCAGTATTTT
NA	TRBV27	TRBJ1-5	14	NA	CASRDSDSNQPQHF	TGTGCCAGCAGGGACAGTGATAGCAATCAGCCCCAGCATTTT
many	TRBV4-3	TRBJ1-3	15	NA	CASSQDVQGGHTIYF	TGCGCCAGCAGCCAAGACGTCCAGGGTGGCCACACCATATATTTT
many	TRBV7-8	TRBJ2-2	15	TRBD1	CASSLVRGYTGELFF	TGTGCCAGCAGCTTAGTCAGGGGGTACACCGGGGAGCTGTTTTTT